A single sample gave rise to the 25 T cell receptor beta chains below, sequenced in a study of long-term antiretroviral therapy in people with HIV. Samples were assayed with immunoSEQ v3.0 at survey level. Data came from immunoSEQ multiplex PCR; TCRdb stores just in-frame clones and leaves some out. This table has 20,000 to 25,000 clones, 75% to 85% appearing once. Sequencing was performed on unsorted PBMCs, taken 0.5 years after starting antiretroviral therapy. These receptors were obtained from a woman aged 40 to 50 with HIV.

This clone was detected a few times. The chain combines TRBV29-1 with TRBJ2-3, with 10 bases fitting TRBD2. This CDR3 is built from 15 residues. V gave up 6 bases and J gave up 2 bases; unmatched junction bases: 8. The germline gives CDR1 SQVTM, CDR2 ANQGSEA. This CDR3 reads CSVAGTSDLTDTQYF. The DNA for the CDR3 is TGCAGCGTAGCCGGGACTAGCGACCTCACAGATACGCAGTATTTT.

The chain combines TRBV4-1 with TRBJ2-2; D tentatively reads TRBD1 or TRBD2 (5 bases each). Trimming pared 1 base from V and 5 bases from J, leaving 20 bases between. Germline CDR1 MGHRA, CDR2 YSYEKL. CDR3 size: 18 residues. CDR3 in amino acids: CASSQGRSGALWTGELFF. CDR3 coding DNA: TGCGCCAGCAGCCAAGGGCGGTCCGGGGCCCTATGGACCGGGGAGCTGTTTTTT.

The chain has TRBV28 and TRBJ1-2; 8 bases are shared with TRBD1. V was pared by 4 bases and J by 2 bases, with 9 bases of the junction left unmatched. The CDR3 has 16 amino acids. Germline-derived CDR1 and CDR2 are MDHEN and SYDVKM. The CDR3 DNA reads TGTGCCAGCAGTTCGCTTTGGACAGGGAAAAACTATGGCTACACCTTC. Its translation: CASSSLWTGKNYGYTF.

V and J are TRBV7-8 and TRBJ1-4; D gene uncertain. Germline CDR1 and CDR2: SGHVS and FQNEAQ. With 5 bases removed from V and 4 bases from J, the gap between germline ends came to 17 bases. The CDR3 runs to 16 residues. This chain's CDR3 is CASSPTHALGNEKLFF. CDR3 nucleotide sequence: TGTGCCAGCAGCCCTACCCACGCCCTCGGTAATGAAAAACTGTTTTTT.

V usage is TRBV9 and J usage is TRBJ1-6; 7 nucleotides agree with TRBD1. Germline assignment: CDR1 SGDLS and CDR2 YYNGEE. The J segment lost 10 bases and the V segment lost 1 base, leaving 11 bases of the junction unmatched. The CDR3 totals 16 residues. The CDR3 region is CASSVSLDRSWSPLHF. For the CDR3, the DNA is TGTGCCAGCAGCGTATCTTTGGACAGGAGTTGGTCACCCCTCCACTTT.

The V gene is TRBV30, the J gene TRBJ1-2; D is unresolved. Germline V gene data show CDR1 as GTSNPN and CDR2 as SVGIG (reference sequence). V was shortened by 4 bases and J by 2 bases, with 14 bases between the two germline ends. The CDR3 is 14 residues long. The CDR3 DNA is TGTGCCTGGATCCCTTGGCGGGTGAACTATGGCTACACCTTC. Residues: CAWIPWRVNYGYTF.

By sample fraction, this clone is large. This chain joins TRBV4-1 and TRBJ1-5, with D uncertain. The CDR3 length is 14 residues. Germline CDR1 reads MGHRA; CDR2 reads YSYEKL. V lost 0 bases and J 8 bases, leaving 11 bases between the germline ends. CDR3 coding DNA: TGCGCCAGCAGCCAAGACGTTATTCGGGAGCCCCAGCATTTT. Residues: CASSQDVIREPQHF.

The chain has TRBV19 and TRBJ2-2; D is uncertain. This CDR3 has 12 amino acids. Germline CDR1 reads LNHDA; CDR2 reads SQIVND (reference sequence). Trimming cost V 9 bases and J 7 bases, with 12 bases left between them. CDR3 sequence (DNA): TGTGCCAGCGAGGATCTGGGCGGGGAGCTGTTTTTT. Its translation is CASEDLGGELFF. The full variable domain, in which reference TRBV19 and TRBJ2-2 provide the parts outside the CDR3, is DGGITQSPKYLFRKEGQNVTLSCEQNLNHDAMYWYRQDPGQGLRLIYYSQIVNDFQKGDIAEGYSVSREKKESFPLTVTSAQKNPTAFYLCASEDLGGELFFGEGSRLTVL.

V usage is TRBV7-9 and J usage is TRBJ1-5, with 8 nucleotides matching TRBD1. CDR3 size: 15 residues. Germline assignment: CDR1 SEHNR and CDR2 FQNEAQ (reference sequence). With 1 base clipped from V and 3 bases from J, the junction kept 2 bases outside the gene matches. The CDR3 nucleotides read TGTGCCAGCAGCTTAGGGACAGGGAACAATCAGCCCCAGCATTTT. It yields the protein CASSLGTGNNQPQHF. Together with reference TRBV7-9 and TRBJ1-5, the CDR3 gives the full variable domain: DTGVSQNPRHKITKRGQNVTFRCDPISEHNRLYWYRQTLGQGPEFLTYFQNEAQLEKSRLLSDRFSAERPKGSFSTLEIQRTEQGDSAMYLCASSLGTGNNQPQHFGDGTRLSIL.

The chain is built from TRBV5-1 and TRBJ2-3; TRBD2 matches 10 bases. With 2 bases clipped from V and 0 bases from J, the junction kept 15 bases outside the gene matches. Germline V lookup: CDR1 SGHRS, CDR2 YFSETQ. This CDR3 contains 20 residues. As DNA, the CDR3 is TGCGCCAGCAGCTTTCAAGGTAGCGGGGGGACCCTCTCTAGCACAGATACGCAGTATTTT. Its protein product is CASSFQGSGGTLSSTDTQYF.

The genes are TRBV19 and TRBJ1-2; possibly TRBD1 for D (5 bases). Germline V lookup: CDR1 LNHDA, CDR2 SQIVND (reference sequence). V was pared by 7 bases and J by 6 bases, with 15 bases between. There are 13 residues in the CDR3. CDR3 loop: CASTRDRLDGYTF. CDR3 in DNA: TGTGCCAGTACCAGGGATAGGTTGGATGGCTACACCTTC.

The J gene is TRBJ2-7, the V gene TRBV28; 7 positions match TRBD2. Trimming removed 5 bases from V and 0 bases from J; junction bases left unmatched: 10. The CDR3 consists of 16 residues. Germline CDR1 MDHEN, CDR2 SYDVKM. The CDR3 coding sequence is TGTGCCAGCAGTACCGTAACGGGAGGCGCCTCCTACGAGCAGTACTTC. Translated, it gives CASSTVTGGASYEQYF.

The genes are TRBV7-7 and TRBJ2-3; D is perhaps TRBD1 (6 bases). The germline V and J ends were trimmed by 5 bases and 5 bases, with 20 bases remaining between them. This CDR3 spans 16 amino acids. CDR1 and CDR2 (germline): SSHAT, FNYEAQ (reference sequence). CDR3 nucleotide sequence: TGTGCCAGCAGCCCGCGGACAGCCGAACCACTAGATACGCAGTATTTT. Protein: CASSPRTAEPLDTQYF.

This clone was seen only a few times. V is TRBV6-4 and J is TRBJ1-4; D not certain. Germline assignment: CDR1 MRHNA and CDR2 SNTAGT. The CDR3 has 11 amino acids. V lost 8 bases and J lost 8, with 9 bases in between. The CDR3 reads CASLPGEKLFF. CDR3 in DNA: TGTGCCAGCCTACCCGGCGAAAAACTGTTTTTT.

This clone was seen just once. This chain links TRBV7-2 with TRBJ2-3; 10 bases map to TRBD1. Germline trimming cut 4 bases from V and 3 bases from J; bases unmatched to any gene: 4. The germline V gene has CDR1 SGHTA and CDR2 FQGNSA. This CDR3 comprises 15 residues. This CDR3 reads CASSSRQGATDTQYF. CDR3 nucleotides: TGTGCCAGCAGCTCCAGACAGGGGGCAACAGATACGCAGTATTTT.

DNA for the CDR3: TGTGCCAGCAGCTTAGTCTCTGGGACTGGGTATACCGGGGAGCTGTTTTTT. It encodes CASSLVSGTGYTGELFF. The chain uses TRBV11-3 and TRBJ2-2; maybe TRBD2 (6 bases). Germline V gene lookup returns CDR1 SGHNT and CDR2 YENEEA. The CDR3 consists of 17 residues. V dropped 1 base and J dropped 5 bases, with 17 bases sitting between them.

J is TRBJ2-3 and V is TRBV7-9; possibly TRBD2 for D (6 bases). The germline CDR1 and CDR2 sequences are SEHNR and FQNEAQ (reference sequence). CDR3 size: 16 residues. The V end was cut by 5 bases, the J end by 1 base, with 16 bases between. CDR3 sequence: CASSLPEGGGTDTQYF. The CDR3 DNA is TGTGCCAGCAGCCTCCCGGAGGGTGGGGGCACAGATACGCAGTATTTT.

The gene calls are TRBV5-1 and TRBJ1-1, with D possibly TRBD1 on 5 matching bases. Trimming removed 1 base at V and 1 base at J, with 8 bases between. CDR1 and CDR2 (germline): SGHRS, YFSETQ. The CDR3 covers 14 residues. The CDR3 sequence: CASSLSGTNTEAFF. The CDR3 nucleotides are TGCGCCAGCAGCTTGTCAGGGACGAACACTGAAGCTTTCTTT.

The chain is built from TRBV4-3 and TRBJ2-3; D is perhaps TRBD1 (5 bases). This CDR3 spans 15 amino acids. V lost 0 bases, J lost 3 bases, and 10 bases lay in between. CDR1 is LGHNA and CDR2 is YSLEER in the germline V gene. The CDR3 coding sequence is TGCGCCAGCAGCCAAGATCAAGCAGGGACAGATACGCAGTATTTT. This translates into CASSQDQAGTDTQYF.

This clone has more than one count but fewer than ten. CDR3 in amino acids: CASSLGLGQGRYEQYF. The CDR3 coding sequence is TGTGCCAGCAGCTTAGGATTGGGACAGGGTCGCTACGAGCAGTACTTC. The genes are TRBV11-2 and TRBJ2-7; TRBD1 matches at 9 bases. The CDR3 runs 16 residues. Unmatched junction bases numbered 7, after V lost 1 base and J lost 3 bases. From germline, CDR1 is SGHAT and CDR2 FQNNGV.

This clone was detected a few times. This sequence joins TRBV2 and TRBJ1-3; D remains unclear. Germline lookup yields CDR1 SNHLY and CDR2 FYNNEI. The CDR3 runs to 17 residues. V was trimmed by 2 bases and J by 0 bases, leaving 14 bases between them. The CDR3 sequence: CASSERVFWGSGNTIYF. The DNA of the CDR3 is TGTGCCAGCAGTGAAAGGGTTTTCTGGGGCTCTGGAAACACCATATATTTT.

CDR3 loop: CASSKTPHRGDNQPQHF. The CDR3 DNA is TGTGCCAGCAGCAAAACCCCCCACAGGGGAGACAATCAGCCCCAGCATTTT. The gene calls are TRBV21-1 and TRBJ1-5; the table names TRBD1, a call not compared with the DNA. TRBV21-1 is labeled a pseudogene. The CDR3 loop spans 17 amino acids.

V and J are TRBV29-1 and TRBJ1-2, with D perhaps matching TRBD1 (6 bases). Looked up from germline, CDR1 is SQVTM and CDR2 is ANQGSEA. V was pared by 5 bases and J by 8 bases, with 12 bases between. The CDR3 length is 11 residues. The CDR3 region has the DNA TGCAGCGTTAACAGGGTCAAAGGCTACACCTTC. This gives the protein CSVNRVKGYTF.

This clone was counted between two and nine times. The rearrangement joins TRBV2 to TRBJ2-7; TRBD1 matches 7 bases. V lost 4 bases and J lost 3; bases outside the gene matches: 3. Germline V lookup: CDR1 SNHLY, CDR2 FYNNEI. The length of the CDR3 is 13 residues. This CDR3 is CASSGAGGYEQYF. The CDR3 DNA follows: TGTGCCAGCAGTGGAGCAGGGGGCTACGAGCAGTACTTC.

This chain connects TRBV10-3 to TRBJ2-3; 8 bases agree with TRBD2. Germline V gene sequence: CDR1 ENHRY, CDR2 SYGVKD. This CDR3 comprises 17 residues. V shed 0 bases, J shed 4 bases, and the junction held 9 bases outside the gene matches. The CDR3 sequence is CAISESVGGGGADTQYF. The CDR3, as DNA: TGTGCCATCAGTGAGTCAGTCGGGGGGGGCGGGGCAGATACGCAGTATTTT.